This TCR beta chain was sequenced during a study of early T cells in non-severe SARS-CoV-2 infection. Broader study findings: Missing private and CD4 specificities, VDJdb matching favored anti-spike CD8 responses.

Unique molecular identifiers were added to individual cDNA molecules. TCRdb re-called the 5' RACE reads with MiXCR, one entry per CDR3 protein. The table includes tens of thousands of distinct CDR3 sequences, approximately 11% detected once. This clonotype has a handful of counts. Its antigen remains unknown. Specimen: whole blood. The clonotype originates from an adult who was a healthcare worker with PCR-confirmed SARS-CoV-2 infection or an uninfected control (not recorded which).

The CDR3 nucleotides are TGTGCCAGCAGCCAGCTACTGACAGGGGGCTACGAGCAGTACTTC. It translates to CASSQLLTGGYEQYF. This chain joins TRBV14 and TRBJ2-7, with 9 bases lining up with TRBD1. J lost 3 bases, V lost 3 bases, and 6 bases had no gene match. The CDR3 is 15 residues long. The V gene's germline CDR1 is SGHDN and CDR2 FVKESK.